This passage covers 19 T cell receptor beta chains from one sample sequenced in a study of molecular identifiers for immune sequencing clone quantification. TCRdb re-derived calls from the PCR reads in MiXCR, one entry per CDR3 protein. The table has roughly 320,000 distinct CDR3 sequences, around a fifth seen once. Sequencing was done on a sample of naive CD8+ T cells from blood, with Jurkat cell RNA spiked in. As for subset: FACS-sorted CD8+CD4-CCR7+CD45RA+ naive T cells. The source of these receptors is a human donor in good health. Some libraries in this study had Jurkat cell RNA spiked in.

This clonotype was detected many times. V usage is TRBV20-1 and J usage is TRBJ2-7; 10 positions agree with TRBD2. The CDR3 loop spans 14 amino acids. The V segment lost 1 base and the J segment 2 bases; nucleotides outside the gene matches: 2. CDR1 DFQATT and CDR2 SNEGSKA come from the germline V gene (reference sequence). CDR3: CSARVAGGTYEQYF. For the CDR3, the DNA is TGCAGTGCTAGAGTAGCGGGAGGAACCTACGAGCAGTACTTC.

The chain combines TRBV19 with TRBJ1-5; D may be TRBD1 (5 bases). The CDR3 spans 14 residues. V lost 8 bases and J lost 1, with 12 bases in between. In germline, CDR1 is LNHDA, CDR2 SQIVND (reference sequence). This chain's CDR3 is CASWDLGSNQPQHF. CDR3 DNA sequence: TGTGCCAGTTGGGACCTCGGGAGCAATCAGCCCCAGCATTTT.

This clonotype was observed many times. V gene TRBV7-6 combines with J gene TRBJ1-1; D is unclear. The V gene's germline CDR1 is SGHVS and CDR2 FNYEAQ. The length of the CDR3 is 13 residues. With 3 bases removed from V and 0 bases from J, the gap between germline ends came to 5 bases. The CDR3 nucleotides are TGTGCCAGCAGCTTGTCGGTGAACACTGAAGCTTTCTTT. Protein: CASSLSVNTEAFF. Full variable domain (rest looked up from reference TRBV7-6 and TRBJ1-1): GAGVSQSPRYKVTKRGQDVALRCDPISGHVSLYWYRQALGQGPEFLTYFNYEAQQDKSGLPNDRFSAERPEGSISTLTIQRTEQRDSAMYRCASSLSVNTEAFFGQGTRLTVV.

The rearrangement links TRBV20-1 to TRBJ2-3, with TRBD2 as a possible D gene (7 bases). V was shortened by 4 bases and J by 4 bases, with 18 bases between the two germline ends. Per the germline V gene, CDR1 is DFQATT and CDR2 is SNEGSKA (reference sequence). The CDR3 spans 15 residues. In DNA form, the CDR3 reads TGCAGTGCTATAGATGGGGGGGGCAGCGCAGATACGCAGTATTTT. It specifies CSAIDGGGSADTQYF.

This clonotype was found a few times. This chain joins TRBV10-3 and TRBJ1-1; 9 bases are shared with TRBD1. Germline lookup yields CDR1 ENHRY and CDR2 SYGVKD. Germline trimming cut 3 bases from V and 4 bases from J; bases unmatched to any gene: 6. This CDR3 contains 15 residues. CDR3 coding DNA: TGTGCCATCAGTGATCTGGACAGGGGTGTCACTGAAGCTTTCTTT. Translating it yields CAISDLDRGVTEAFF.

As for this clonotype: Since a much larger clone is just one base distant, this may be a read error. The gene calls are TRBV2 and TRBJ1-1; unclear D gene. The CDR3 sequence is 13 residues long. CDR1 SNHLY and CDR2 FYNNEI come from the germline V gene. This chain's CDR3 is CASSGGTYTGAFF. CDR3 in DNA: TGTGCCAGCAGTGGTGGCACCTACACTGGAGCTTTCTTT.

This sequence joins TRBV2 and TRBJ2-7, with D possibly being TRBD2 (5 bases). From germline, CDR1 is SNHLY and CDR2 FYNNEI. V was cut by 7 bases and J by 3 bases, with 13 bases left in between. The CDR3 extends over 13 amino acids. The CDR3 nucleotides are TGTGCCAGCAAGGTCTCGGCGGGCTACGAGCAGTACTTC. Amino acid sequence: CASKVSAGYEQYF.

The rearrangement joins TRBV4-3 to TRBJ1-5; maybe TRBD1 (5 bases). This CDR3 region has 14 residues. The V gene's germline CDR1 is LGHNA and CDR2 YSLEER. V was shortened by 0 bases and J by 5 bases, with 8 bases between the two germline ends. This CDR3 is CASSQDSGYQPQHF. CDR3 in DNA: TGCGCCAGCAGCCAAGATTCAGGGTATCAGCCCCAGCATTTT.

This clonotype was observed many times. This chain connects TRBV5-4 to TRBJ2-2, with D tentatively TRBD1 or TRBD2 (5 bases each). The CDR3 loop spans 18 amino acids. Germline V gene data show CDR1 as SGHNT and CDR2 as YYREEE (reference sequence). Trimming stripped 1 base from V and 6 bases from J, with 22 bases between. The CDR3 is CASSLFLPGQGGPGELFF. The DNA for the CDR3 is TGTGCCAGCAGCTTGTTTCTCCCGGGGCAGGGCGGTCCCGGGGAGCTGTTTTTT.

J is TRBJ2-5 and V is TRBV13; 12 positions match TRBD2. The CDR3 consists of 18 residues. Germline assignment: CDR1 PRHDT and CDR2 FYEKMQ (reference sequence). Germline trimming cut 0 bases from V and 2 bases from J; bases unmatched to any gene: 7. In DNA form, the CDR3 reads TGTGCCAGCAGCTTAGGGGCTAGCGGGGGGGCCGAACAAGAGACCCAGTACTTC. This gives the protein CASSLGASGGAEQETQYF.

As for this clonotype: A much larger clonotype is one base distant, so this may be a read error. The J gene is TRBJ1-1, the V gene TRBV15, with TRBD1 matching over 7 bases. CDR1 is LNHNV, CDR2 YYDKDF, per germline (reference sequence). The CDR3 sequence is 15 residues long. The CDR3 loop reads CATSRSRGVYTEALF. The DNA of the CDR3 is TGTGCCACCAGCAGATCCAGGGGGGTTTATACTGAAGCTCTCTTT.

This clonotype was found many times. The chain couples TRBV2 to TRBJ2-3, with D maybe TRBD1 (5 bases). Trimming pared 2 bases from V and 0 bases from J, leaving 9 bases between. CDR3 length: 15 amino acids. Germline V gene lookup returns CDR1 SNHLY and CDR2 FYNNEI. CDR3 in amino acids: CASSEWNRSTDTQYF. The CDR3 bases are TGTGCCAGCAGTGAATGGAACAGGAGCACAGATACGCAGTATTTT.

The CDR3 loop reads CASSLIRGEGTYNEQFF. The CDR3 DNA reads TGTGCCAGCAGCTTAATTAGGGGCGAAGGTACCTACAATGAGCAGTTCTTC. This chain links TRBV11-2 with TRBJ2-1, with D maybe TRBD1 (5 bases). The CDR3 is 17 amino acids. CDR1 and CDR2 from the germline V gene are SGHAT and FQNNGV. Trimming pared 2 bases from V and 2 bases from J, leaving 16 bases between. Using reference TRBV11-2 and TRBJ2-1 for the parts outside the CDR3, the full variable domain is EAGVAQSPRYKIIEKRQSVAFWCNPISGHATLYWYQQILGQGPKLLIQFQNNGVVDDSQLPKDRFSAERLKGVDSTLKIQPAKLEDSAVYLCASSLIRGEGTYNEQFFGPGTRLTVL.

Details on this clonotype: The junction differs from germline at one of its ends, possibly a read error. The chain uses TRBV2 and TRBJ1-1; perhaps TRBD1 as D (5 bases). The germline V gene encodes CDR1 SNHLY and CDR2 FYNNEI. This CDR3 region has 17 residues. The CDR3 is CASSEVQAGRFRAEAFF. In DNA, the CDR3 is TGTGCCAGCAGCGAAGTCCAGGCAGGGAGGTTTCGGGCTGAAGCTTTCTTT.

This clonotype was picked up many times. The DNA for the CDR3 is TGTGCCAGCAGACAACTAGCGGGAGAGGGCGATACGCAGTATTTT. Translated: CASRQLAGEGDTQYF. The V and J genes are TRBV7-9 and TRBJ2-3, with 11 positions matching TRBD2. This CDR3 is 15 amino acids long. V was pared by 6 bases and J by 6 bases, with 8 bases of the junction left unmatched. Per germline, CDR1 SEHNR and CDR2 FQNEAQ (reference sequence). The entire variable domain, with the rest obtained from reference TRBV7-9 and TRBJ2-3, is as follows: DTGVSQNPRHKITKRGQNVTFRCDPISEHNRLYWYRQTLGQGPEFLTYFQNEAQLEKSRLLSDRFSAERPKGSFSTLEIQRTEQGDSAMYLCASRQLAGEGDTQYFGPGTRLTVL.

Worth noting for this clonotype: A much larger clonotype is one base distant, so this may be a read error. V is TRBV25-1 and J is TRBJ2-1; D is uncertain. V was shortened by 9 bases and J by 4 bases, with 10 bases between the two germline ends. Germline V gene data show CDR1 as MGHDK and CDR2 as SYGVNS. The CDR3 length is 12 residues. The CDR3 spells CARGSLYNEQFF. The CDR3 nucleotides are TGTGCCAGAGGCAGCCTATACAATGAGCAGTTCTTC.

This clonotype was seen ten or more times. The chain has TRBV12-3 or TRBV12-4 and TRBJ2-1, with D possibly matching TRBD2 (5 bases). Trimming took off 8 bases at V and 10 bases at J, with 15 bases between the two ends. The CDR3 consists of 12 residues. The CDR3 coding sequence is TGTGCCAGCGGCTTGGAGGCTTACGAGCAGTTCTTC. Residues: CASGLEAYEQFF.

This clonotype was observed a few times. J is TRBJ2-3 and V is TRBV6-2 or TRBV6-3, with D hard to call. This CDR3 has 14 residues. In germline, CDR1 is MNHEY, CDR2 SVGEGT. The V and J ends lost 2 bases and 2 bases respectively, with 8 bases between them. The CDR3 is CASSYASNTDTQYF. The CDR3 DNA is TGTGCCAGCAGTTACGCGAGTAACACAGATACGCAGTATTTT.

On this clonotype itself: One base away lies a much larger clone, so this may be a sequencing read error. CDR3 nucleotides: TGTGCCAGCAGTCCCCATACGGGCAATCAGCCCCAGCATTTT. Amino acid sequence: CASSPHTGNQPQHF. The chain combines TRBV27 with TRBJ1-5, with unresolved D. With 5 bases removed from V and 2 bases from J, the gap between germline ends came to 10 bases. Germline values: CDR1 MNHEY, CDR2 SMNVEV (reference sequence). This CDR3 region has 14 residues.